The present entry profiles one TCR beta chain with its context. Its antigen is not identified. Germline is not matched at one junction end, which may reflect a read error. An even split of each subset's genomic DNA across several immunoSEQ plates was performed. Only in-frame clones appear in the TCRdb table, and some are missing; sequencing was by immunoSEQ multiplex PCR. The repertoire holds 2 million to 3 million clones, 93% seen once, with roughly 0.36% in the top ten. This sample is part of a study of shared clonotypes between healthy human individuals. The germline CDR1 and CDR2 sequences are MGHRA and YSYEKL. This CDR3 has 16 amino acids. Study-level findings and limits: Memory subsets generally showed lower estimated richness than naive subsets.

Sequenced material: naive CD4+ T cells from PBMCs. The subset is: CD45RA+ positively selected. This sequence originates from a man aged 18-30 years in good health. Some clones in this sample may be carry-over from other donors' samples. The J gene is TRBJ1-1, the V gene TRBV4-1; 10 bases are a match to TRBD1. The CDR3 DNA is TGCGCCAGCAGCCAAGTCGGACAGGGGGAGACCCGTTCCGATTACTTT. This gives the protein CASSQVGQGETRSDYF.